The 10 T cell receptor beta chains below were found in one sample sequenced in a study of spatial heterogeneity in lung cancer. One entry per CDR3 protein, called by TCRdb with MiXCR from the 5' RACE reads. The repertoire consists of approximately 56,000 distinct CDR3 sequences, with around 6.7% occurring once and the leading ten covering 35% to 45%. The time point denotes: blood at routine non-recurrence follow-up after resection. No cells were sorted before sequencing. The whole RNA sequenced was extracted from tumor, nontumor lung or frozen PBMC. The specimen was PBMCs, collected at follow-up. The source of these receptors is a female donor with early-stage non-small cell lung cancer.

This clonotype was detected only a few times. The rearrangement links TRBV7-9 to TRBJ2-7; D possibly corresponds to TRBD1 (6 bases). Per germline, CDR1 SEHNR and CDR2 FQNEAQ (reference sequence). This CDR3 comprises 16 residues. The V and J ends lost 4 bases and 6 bases respectively, with 22 bases between them. CDR3 loop: CASSSPTAQGRGEQYF. In DNA, the CDR3 is TGTGCCAGCAGCTCACCAACTGCACAGGGAAGGGGCGAGCAGTACTTC.

This clonotype was observed a few times. The chain joins TRBV7-9 to TRBJ2-6; 9 positions agree with TRBD1. Germline lookup yields CDR1 SEHNR and CDR2 FQNEAQ (reference sequence). This CDR3 has 18 amino acids. V gave up 4 bases and J gave up 3 bases; unmatched junction bases: 10. The CDR3 loop reads CASSSPAQGAGGANVLTF. Written as DNA, the CDR3 is TGTGCCAGCAGCTCCCCCGCACAGGGGGCGGGTGGGGCCAACGTCCTGACTTTC.

This chain uses TRBV5-1 with TRBJ1-4, with 9 bases that match TRBD1. V trimming: 3 bases; J trimming: 5 bases; junction bases outside the gene matches: 5. There are 15 residues in the CDR3. Per the germline V gene, CDR1 is SGHRS and CDR2 is YFSETQ. The CDR3 DNA reads TGCGCCAGCAGCTCTACCGGGACAGGGAATGAAAAACTGTTTTTT. This translates into CASSSTGTGNEKLFF.

This clonotype was picked up many times. CDR3: CASSSRIGSGYTF. Here the CDR3 DNA reads TGTGCCAGCAGCTCTCGAATAGGGTCTGGCTACACCTTC. The rearrangement links TRBV6-6 to TRBJ1-2; D is unresolved. This CDR3 spans 13 amino acids. V shed 6 bases and J shed 7 bases, with 15 bases lying between them. Germline V gene lookup returns CDR1 MNHNY and CDR2 SVGAGI (reference sequence).

This clonotype was seen many times. The chain couples TRBV20-1 to TRBJ2-1; 8 positions agree with TRBD2. This CDR3 has 16 residues. Looked up from germline, CDR1 is DFQATT and CDR2 is SNEGSKA (reference sequence). Trimming at V came to 3 bases and at J to 2 bases, leaving 9 bases not matched to a gene. The CDR3 is CSARSRAGDPYNEQFF. CDR3 nucleotides: TGCAGTGCTAGGTCAAGAGCGGGGGACCCCTACAATGAGCAGTTCTTC.

The genes are TRBV20-1 and TRBJ1-2; D is perhaps TRBD1 (6 bases). V lost 5 bases, J lost 8 bases, and 18 bases lay in between. This CDR3 spans 13 amino acids. The germline CDR1 and CDR2 sequences are DFQATT and SNEGSKA (reference sequence). CDR3 loop: CSARAGATAGYTF. In nucleotides, the CDR3 is TGCAGTGCTCGAGCAGGGGCAACGGCCGGCTACACCTTC.

Remarks on this clonotype: Just one base apart from a much larger clone, this may be a read error. The chain uses TRBV5-6 and TRBJ1-4; D call uncertain. V was pared by 3 bases and J by 8 bases, with 8 bases between. The V gene's germline CDR1 is SGHDT and CDR2 YYEEEE. CDR3 length: 12 amino acids. CDR3 amino acids: CASSYIGEKLFF. The CDR3 region has the DNA TGTGCCAGCAGCTACATTGGAGAAAAACTGTTTTTT.

This clonotype has ten or more counts. The CDR3 DNA is TGTGCCAGCAGCTTGGGCCGCTCGGGACAGGGGCGGGGAGAGACCCAGTACTTC. This translates into CASSLGRSGQGRGETQYF. The V and J genes are TRBV5-5 and TRBJ2-5, with TRBD1 matching 10 bases. V dropped 0 bases and J dropped 4; count of bases not matched to a gene: 12. The V gene's germline CDR1 is SGHKS and CDR2 YYEKEE (reference sequence). The length of the CDR3 is 18 residues.

Ten or more counts support this clonotype. The chain couples TRBV5-5 to TRBJ1-1; 10 bases match TRBD1. The CDR3 runs to 14 residues. Germline V gene lookup returns CDR1 SGHKS and CDR2 YYEKEE (reference sequence). V shed 3 bases, J shed 6 bases, and the junction held 5 bases outside the gene matches. CDR3 nucleotides: TGTGCCAGCAGCTGGGGACAGGGGAGGCCTGAAGCTTTCTTT. Translating gives CASSWGQGRPEAFF.

This clonotype was detected many times. V is TRBV9 and J is TRBJ1-2; D is ambiguous. With 2 bases removed from V and 0 bases from J, the gap between germline ends came to 8 bases. Per the germline V gene, CDR1 is SGDLS and CDR2 is YYNGEE. The CDR3 has 14 residues. CDR3 protein: CASSVGEANYGYTF. DNA for the CDR3: TGTGCCAGCAGCGTTGGAGAGGCTAACTATGGCTACACCTTC.